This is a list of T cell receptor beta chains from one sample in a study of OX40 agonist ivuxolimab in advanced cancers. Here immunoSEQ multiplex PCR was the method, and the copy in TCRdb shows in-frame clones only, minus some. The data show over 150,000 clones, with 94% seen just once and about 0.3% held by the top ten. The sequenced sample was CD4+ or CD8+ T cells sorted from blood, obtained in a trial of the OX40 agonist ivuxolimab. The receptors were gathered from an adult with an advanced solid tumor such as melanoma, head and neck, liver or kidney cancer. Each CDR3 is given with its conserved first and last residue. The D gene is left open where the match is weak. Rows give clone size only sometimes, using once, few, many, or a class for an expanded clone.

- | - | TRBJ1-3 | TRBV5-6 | CASSQANTIYF | TGTGCCAGCAGCCAGGCCAACACCATATATTTT
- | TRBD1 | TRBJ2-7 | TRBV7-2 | CASSLDRGQSMKYF | TGTGCCAGCAGCCTTGACAGGGGCCAGTCTATGAAGTACTTC
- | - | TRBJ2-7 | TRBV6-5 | CASSRGTLSSYEQYF | TGTGCCAGCAGTCGGGGGACTTTAAGCTCCTACGAGCAGTACTTC
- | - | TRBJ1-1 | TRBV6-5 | CASRKSLNTEAFF | TGTGCCAGCCGGAAGAGCCTGAACACTGAAGCTTTCTTT
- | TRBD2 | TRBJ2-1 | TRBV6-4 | CASSTTSGGSYNEQFF | TGTGCCAGCAGTACTACTAGCGGGGGGTCCTACAATGAGCAGTTCTTC
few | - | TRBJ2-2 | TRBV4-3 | CASSQDGNTGELFF | TGCGCCAGCAGCCAAGATGGGAACACCGGGGAGCTGTTTTTT
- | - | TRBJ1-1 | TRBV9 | CASSETGSEAFF | TGTGCCAGCAGCGAAACAGGGTCTGAAGCTTTCTTT
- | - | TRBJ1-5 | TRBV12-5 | CASGPPPHSNQPQHF | TGTGCTAGTGGTCCCCCTCCCCATAGCAATCAGCCCCAGCATTTT
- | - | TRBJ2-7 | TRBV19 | CASSMRTVGGFEQYF | TGTGCCAGTAGTATGCGGACAGTTGGGGGATTCGAGCAGTACTTC
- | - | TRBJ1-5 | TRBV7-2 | CASSLQGHQPQHF | TGTGCCAGCAGCTTACAGGGGCATCAGCCCCAGCATTTT
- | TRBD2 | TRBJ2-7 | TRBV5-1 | CASSLRAGVYEQYF | TGCGCCAGCAGCTTGAGGGCGGGAGTTTACGAGCAGTACTTC
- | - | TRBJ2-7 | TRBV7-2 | CASSKYGEQPYEQYF | TGTGCCAGCAGCAAGTACGGGGAACAACCCTACGAGCAGTACTTC
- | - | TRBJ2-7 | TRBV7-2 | CASSPGLAYYEQYF | TGTGCCAGCAGCCCAGGGTTGGCGTATTACGAGCAGTACTTC
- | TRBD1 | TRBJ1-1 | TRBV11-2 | CASSFSRGLGTGSVTEAFF | TGTGCCAGCAGCTTCAGTCGCGGCCTCGGGACAGGGTCAGTCACTGAAGCTTTCTTT
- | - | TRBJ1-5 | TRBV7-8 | CASSLAREPKQPQHF | TGTGCCAGCAGCTTAGCGCGGGAGCCGAAGCAGCCCCAGCATTTT
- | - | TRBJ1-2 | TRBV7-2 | CASSLGDTRSYGYTF | TGTGCCAGCAGCTTAGGGGACACCCGGAGCTATGGCTACACCTTC
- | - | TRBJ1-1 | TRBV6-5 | CASSYNREITEAFF | TGTGCCAGCAGTTATAACAGGGAGATCACTGAAGCTTTCTTT
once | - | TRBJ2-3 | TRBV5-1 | CASNRAGGWTDTQYF | TGCGCCAGCAATAGGGCAGGGGGGTGGACAGATACGCAGTATTTT
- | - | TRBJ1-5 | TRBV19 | CASSASNQPQHF | TGTGCCAGTAGTGCGTCCAATCAGCCCCAGCATTTT
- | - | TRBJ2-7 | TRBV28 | CASSLRLDPYEQYF | TGTGCCAGCAGTTTAAGACTGGACCCCTACGAGCAGTACTTC
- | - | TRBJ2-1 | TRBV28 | CASSPKPWTGTTYNEQFF | TGTGCCAGCAGTCCTAAACCATGGACAGGGACTACCTACAATGAGCAGTTCTTC
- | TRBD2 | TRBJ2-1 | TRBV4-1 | CASSPGHIAGYNEQFF | TGCGCCAGCAGCCCAGGGCATATAGCGGGGTACAATGAGCAGTTCTTC
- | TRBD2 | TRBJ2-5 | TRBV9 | CASSVPASGPKETQYF | TGTGCCAGCAGCGTTCCGGCTAGCGGGCCCAAAGAGACCCAGTACTTC
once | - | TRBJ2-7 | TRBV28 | CASTRFYEQYF | TGTGCCAGCACCCGGTTCTACGAGCAGTACTTC
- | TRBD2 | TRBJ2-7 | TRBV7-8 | CASSPSGSTYEQYF | TGTGCCAGCAGCCCTAGCGGGTCGACCTACGAGCAGTACTTC
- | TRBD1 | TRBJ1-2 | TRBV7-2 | CASSWGQGDNGYTF | TGTGCCAGCAGCTGGGGACAGGGAGACAATGGCTACACCTTC
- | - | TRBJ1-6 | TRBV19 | CASSISYRGRGYNSPLHF | TGTGCCAGTAGTATATCCTATAGGGGCAGGGGCTATAATTCACCCCTCCACTTT
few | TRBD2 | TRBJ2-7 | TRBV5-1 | CASSLGGGLYEQYF | TGCGCCAGCAGCTTGGGGGGAGGGCTCTACGAGCAGTACTTC
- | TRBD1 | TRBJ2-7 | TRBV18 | CASSPLSGTGGYEQYF | TGTGCCAGCTCACCGTTATCCGGGACAGGGGGCTACGAGCAGTACTTC
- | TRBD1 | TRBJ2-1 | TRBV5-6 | CASSIWDGTGGRNEQFF | TGTGCCAGCAGCATTTGGGACGGGACAGGGGGCAGGAATGAGCAGTTCTTC
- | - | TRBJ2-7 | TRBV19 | CASRSIGTAGDYEQYF | TGTGCCAGTAGGTCCATCGGGACGGCCGGGGACTACGAGCAGTACTTC
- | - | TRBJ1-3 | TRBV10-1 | CASSEYGTGVRGNTIYF | TGCGCCAGCAGTGAGTATGGGACCGGAGTGAGAGGAAACACCATATATTTT
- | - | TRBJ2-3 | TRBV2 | CASRPSPRADTQYF | TGTGCCAGCAGACCGTCCCCCAGGGCAGATACGCAGTATTTT
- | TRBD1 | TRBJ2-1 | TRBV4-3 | CASTVDRTYNEQFF | TGCGCCAGCACTGTGGACAGGACCTACAATGAGCAGTTCTTC
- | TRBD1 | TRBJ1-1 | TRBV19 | CASSPDRGLSTEAFF | TGTGCCAGTAGTCCTGACAGGGGGCTCAGCACTGAAGCTTTCTTT
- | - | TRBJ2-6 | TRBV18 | CASSRPSGANVLTF | TGTGCCAGCTCACGGCCCTCTGGGGCCAACGTCCTGACTTTC
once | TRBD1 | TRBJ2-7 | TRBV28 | CASTHNRDRTYEQYF | TGTGCCAGCACCCATAACCGGGACAGAACCTACGAGCAGTACTTC
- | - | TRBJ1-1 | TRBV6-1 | CASSETWQGPEAFF | TGTGCCAGCAGTGAGACTTGGCAGGGGCCTGAAGCTTTCTTT
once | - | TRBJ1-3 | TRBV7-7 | CASSLTDGNTIYF | TGTGCCAGCAGCTTGACAGACGGAAACACCATATATTTT
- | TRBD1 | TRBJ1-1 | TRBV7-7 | CASSPGTGGRAFF | TGTGCCAGCAGCCCAGGGACAGGGGGAAGGGCTTTCTTT
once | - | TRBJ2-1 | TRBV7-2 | CASSPRGGLNEQFF | TGTGCCAGCAGCCCCCGTGGAGGCCTCAATGAGCAGTTCTTC
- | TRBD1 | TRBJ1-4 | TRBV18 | CASSPLQPGQGEKLFF | TGTGCCAGCTCCCCCCTCCAACCGGGACAGGGTGAAAAACTGTTTTTT
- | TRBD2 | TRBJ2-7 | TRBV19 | CASSIGSGLAATGYEQYF | TGTGCCAGTAGTATAGGTTCTGGGCTAGCGGCGACGGGCTACGAGCAGTACTTC
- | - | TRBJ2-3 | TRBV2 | CASSEEQAWTDTQYF | TGTGCCAGCAGTGAAGAACAGGCGTGGACAGATACGCAGTATTTT
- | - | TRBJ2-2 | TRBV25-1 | CASSRTNTGELFF | TGTGCCAGCAGCAGGACGAACACCGGGGAGCTGTTTTTT
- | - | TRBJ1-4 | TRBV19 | CASNSGPGEKLFF | TGTGCCAGCAACAGCGGCCCGGGTGAAAAACTGTTTTTT
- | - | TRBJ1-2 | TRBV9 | CASSVLWGGYTF | TGTGCCAGCAGCGTTCTTTGGGGGGGCTACACCTTC
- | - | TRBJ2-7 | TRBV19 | CASSIGGQSSYEQYF | TGTGCCAGTAGTATAGGGGGCCAGTCCTCCTACGAGCAGTACTTC
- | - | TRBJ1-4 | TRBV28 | CASKPQGTNEKLFF | TGTGCCAGCAAACCCCAGGGGACTAATGAAAAACTGTTTTTT
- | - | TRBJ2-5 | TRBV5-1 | CASSHIGAGQETQYF | TGCGCCAGCAGTCATATCGGGGCGGGCCAAGAGACCCAGTACTTC
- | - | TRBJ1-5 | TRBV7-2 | CASSFSGAASNQPQHF | TGTGCCAGCAGCTTTTCCGGCGCAGCTAGCAATCAGCCCCAGCATTTT
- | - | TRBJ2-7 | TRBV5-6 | CASSSRREQYF | TGTGCCAGCAGCAGCCGGAGGGAGCAGTACTTC
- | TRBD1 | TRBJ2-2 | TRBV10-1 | CASSKTGGAGTGELFF | TGCGCCAGCAGTAAAACAGGGGGCGCGGGTACCGGGGAGCTGTTTTTT
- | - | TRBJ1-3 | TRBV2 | CASSVESPGNTIYF | TGTGCCAGCAGTGTTGAGTCCCCTGGAAACACCATATATTTT
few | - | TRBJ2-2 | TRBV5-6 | CASSLDPGELFF | TGTGCCAGCAGCTTGGACCCCGGGGAGCTGTTTTTT